This TCR beta chain was recorded in a study of blood T cells in healthy people across ages (dated by TCRdb to between 2014 and 2016). A note on the overall study: Template switching captured roughly one uniquely barcoded TCR beta cDNA molecule per two T cells in model experiments. To avoid experimental bias, donors of different ages were randomly spread across the sequencing lanes. Using the same blood draw, the study looked at two additional independent replicas of 1 million unique cDNA reads for two donors, one aged 18 to 30 and the other aged 80 or older. Using deep sequencing normalized with unique cDNA molecular identifiers, the study measured how TCR beta repertoire diversity changes with age. Donors were grouped into four age groups: young (average approximately 16 years), middle-aged (39), aged (around 60) and long-lived (about 90). Study-wide conclusions, independent of this receptor: As age increased, observed TCR beta diversity per million T cells dropped in a roughly linear way, and a significant reduction was already evident by age about 36. Because profiling used bulk unsorted PBMCs, naive and antigen-experienced compartments could not be compared conclusively. Estimates of total diversity based on one million sequenced T cells were regarded as lower bounds and as underestimates. Because the CMV infection status of the donors was unknown, age-related changes in expanded clonotypes may potentially have been confounded. The percentage of naive T cells measured by flow cytometry correlated strongly with observed TCR beta diversity. Compared with the aged group, more naive CD4+ T cells, fewer expanded clones and increased TCR diversity were shown by the long-lived group, suggesting age selection.

From the cysteine up to the phenylalanine, the CDR3 has a length of 15 residues. The CDR3 DNA has 45 bases and is translated from base 1. The junction carries 16 bases between V and J, which are trimmed by 4 bases and 3 bases respectively. The germline V gene provides CDR1 ENHRY and CDR2 SYGVKD. The library relied on 5' RACE. The second PCR ran for about 7 to 11 cycles and used a J-beta primer mix along with a sample-barcoded 5' primer. A unique molecular identifier was introduced onto each TCR beta cDNA molecule by a template-switch 5' adaptor carrying 12 random nucleotides. Each sample yielded at least 2.5 million CDR3-containing paired-end reads. First-strand cDNA synthesis was performed from all RNA using the Mint cDNA synthesis kit, with priming by a TRBC-specific oligonucleotide. Following uracil-DNA glycosylase treatment, a first 18-cycle PCR with universal primers M1SS and BC2_uni_R was performed on all cDNA. Per the source publication's procedure: Each sample was normalized by randomly selecting 1 million high-quality reads, each carrying a distinct molecular identifier. Reads with shared molecular identifiers were discarded instead of being binned into consensus sequences. MiTCR, set to a Q25 quality threshold and the strictest error-elimination algorithm, was used for CDR3 identification, clonotype clustering and error correction. A nonparametric unseen species model with Euler transformation was used to estimate a lower bound on total TCR beta diversity. Through fastp at Q25 and MiXCR, TCRdb rebuilt clones from the public reads, retaining in-frame beta chains. Rows with a matching CDR3 protein are joined into one entry that keeps the most common DNA and genes. The V and J calls reflect TCRdb's pipeline rather than the authors' work. Present in this sample are fewer than 2 million distinct CDR3 sequences, about 39% of which were seen just once. The top ten hold 20% to 25% of the sample.

Systemically healthy Caucasian individuals from Russia, some 40 in total and aged 6 to 90 years, were included as donors. Each donor gave approximately 9.3 milliliters of peripheral blood, collected into EDTA-treated Vacutainer tubes. Ficoll-Paque density-gradient centrifugation was used to isolate PBMCs, with at least 6.5 million per sample. Total RNA, at least 5 micrograms per sample, was extracted from PBMCs with Trizol reagent. For every donor, flow cytometry on a PBMC aliquot measured the percentage of naive CD45RAhigh/CD27high T cells. Details on this clonotype: No antigen is known for it. No qualities accompany the bases; no much larger clone lies one base away.

The sequence came from a human donor in good health. The sequenced sample consisted of blood. Recombination linked TRBV10-3 to TRBJ2-7; 6 matching bases give a weak D call of TRBD1. The CDR3 protein sequence reads: CAISAFGTGNYEQYF. The base sequence is TGTGCCATCAGTGCATTCGGCACAGGGAACTACGAGCAGTACTTC.